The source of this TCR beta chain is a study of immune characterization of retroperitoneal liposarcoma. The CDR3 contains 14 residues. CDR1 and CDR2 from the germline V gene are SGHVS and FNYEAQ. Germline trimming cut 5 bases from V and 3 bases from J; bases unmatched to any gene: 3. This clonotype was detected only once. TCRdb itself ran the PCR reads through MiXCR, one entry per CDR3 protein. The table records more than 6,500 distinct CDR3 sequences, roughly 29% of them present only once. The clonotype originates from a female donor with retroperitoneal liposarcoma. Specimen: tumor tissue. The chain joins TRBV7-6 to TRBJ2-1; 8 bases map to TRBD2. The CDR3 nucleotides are TGTGCCAGCAGCATTAGCGGGATCTACAATGAGCAGTTCTTC. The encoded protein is CASSISGIYNEQFF.